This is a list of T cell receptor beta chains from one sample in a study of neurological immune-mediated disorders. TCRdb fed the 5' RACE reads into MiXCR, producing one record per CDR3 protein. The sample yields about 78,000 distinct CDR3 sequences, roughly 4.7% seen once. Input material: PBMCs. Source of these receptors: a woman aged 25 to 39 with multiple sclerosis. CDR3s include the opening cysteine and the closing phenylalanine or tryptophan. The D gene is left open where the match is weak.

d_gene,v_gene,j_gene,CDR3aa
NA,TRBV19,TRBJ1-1,CASTSVRNTEAFF
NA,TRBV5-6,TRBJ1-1,CDSSKENTEAFF
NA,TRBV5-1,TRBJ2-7,CASSLDRESNYEQYF
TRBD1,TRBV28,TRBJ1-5,CASEGGGAGKPQNF
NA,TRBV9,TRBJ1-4,CASSVSLGTGNEKLFF
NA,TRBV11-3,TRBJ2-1,CASSLGGQTYNEQFF
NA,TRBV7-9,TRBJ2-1,CASSLRLGSYNEQFF
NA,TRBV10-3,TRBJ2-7,CAITQGGLEDYEQYF
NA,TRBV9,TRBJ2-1,CASGPLLNPNNEQFF
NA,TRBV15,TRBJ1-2,CANPYGYTF
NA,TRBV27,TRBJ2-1,CAVTDYNEQFF
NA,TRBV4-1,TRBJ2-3,CASSPIATTSTDTQYF
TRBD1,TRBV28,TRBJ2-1,CASSSTGGASNEQFF
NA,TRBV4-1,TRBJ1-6,CASSQGPGNYNSPLHF
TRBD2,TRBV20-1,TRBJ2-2,CSASRGDTGELFF
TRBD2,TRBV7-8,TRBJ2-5,CASSLSRGQETQYF
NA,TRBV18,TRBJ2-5,CASSPPAGTETQYF
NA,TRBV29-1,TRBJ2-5,CSVKRNQETQYF
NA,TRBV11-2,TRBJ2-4,CASSSDSLAKNIQYF
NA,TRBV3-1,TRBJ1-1,CASSHRGKTEAFF
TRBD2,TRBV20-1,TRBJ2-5,CSARVLAGGVETQYF
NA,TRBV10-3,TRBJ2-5,CAISEPIQGIQETQYF
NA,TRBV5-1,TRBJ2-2,CASSLPGELFF
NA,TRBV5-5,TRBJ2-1,CASSLSGSEQFF
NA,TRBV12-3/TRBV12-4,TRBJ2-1,CASKGGTYYNEQFF
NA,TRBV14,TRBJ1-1,CASSQDFWRVAFF
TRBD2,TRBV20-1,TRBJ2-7,CSASPGTSAFPYEQYF
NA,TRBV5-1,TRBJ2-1,CASSLAVGSEQFF
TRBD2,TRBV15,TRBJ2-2,CATSRDGLAGDTGELFF
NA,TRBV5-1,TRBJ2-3,CASSLGGPEDTQYF
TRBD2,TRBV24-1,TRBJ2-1,CATSDSGLAGVYEQFF
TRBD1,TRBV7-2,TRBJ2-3,CASSLNDRVASQYF
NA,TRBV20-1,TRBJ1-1,CSALNTEAFF
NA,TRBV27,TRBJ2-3,CPIKRLWVDTQYF
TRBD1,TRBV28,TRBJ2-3,CASSLPGQGISTDTQYF
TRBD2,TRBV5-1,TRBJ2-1,CASSLAGREKGNEQFF
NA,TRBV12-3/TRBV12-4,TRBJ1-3,CASSFLQFSGNTIYF
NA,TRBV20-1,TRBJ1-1,CSARDLSQGYTNTEAFF
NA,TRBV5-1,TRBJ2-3,CASSLLGHTDTQYF
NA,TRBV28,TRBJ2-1,CASSFFTGQFF
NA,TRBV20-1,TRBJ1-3,CSASTGDYAGNTIYF
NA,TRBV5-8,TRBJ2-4,CASLPLAKNIQYF
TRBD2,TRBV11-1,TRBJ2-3,CASSSRGLAGGDTQYF
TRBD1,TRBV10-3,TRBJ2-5,CATSLEGQGGQETQYF
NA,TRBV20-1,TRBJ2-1,CSARATLRGFSYNEQFF
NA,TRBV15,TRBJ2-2,CATSTYDRDTGELFF
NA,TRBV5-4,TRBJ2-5,CASSQRGRGRQETQYF
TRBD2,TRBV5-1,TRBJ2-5,CASSVLAGRGETQYF
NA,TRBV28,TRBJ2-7,CASSTSVSQGEQYF
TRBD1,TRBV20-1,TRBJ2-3,CSAEDRQGGTDTQYF
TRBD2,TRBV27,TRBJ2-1,CATRTSGSNEQFF
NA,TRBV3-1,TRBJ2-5,CASSHGMEETQYF
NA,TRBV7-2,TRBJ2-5,CASSLVPGETQYF
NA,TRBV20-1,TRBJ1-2,CSATGTLYGYTF